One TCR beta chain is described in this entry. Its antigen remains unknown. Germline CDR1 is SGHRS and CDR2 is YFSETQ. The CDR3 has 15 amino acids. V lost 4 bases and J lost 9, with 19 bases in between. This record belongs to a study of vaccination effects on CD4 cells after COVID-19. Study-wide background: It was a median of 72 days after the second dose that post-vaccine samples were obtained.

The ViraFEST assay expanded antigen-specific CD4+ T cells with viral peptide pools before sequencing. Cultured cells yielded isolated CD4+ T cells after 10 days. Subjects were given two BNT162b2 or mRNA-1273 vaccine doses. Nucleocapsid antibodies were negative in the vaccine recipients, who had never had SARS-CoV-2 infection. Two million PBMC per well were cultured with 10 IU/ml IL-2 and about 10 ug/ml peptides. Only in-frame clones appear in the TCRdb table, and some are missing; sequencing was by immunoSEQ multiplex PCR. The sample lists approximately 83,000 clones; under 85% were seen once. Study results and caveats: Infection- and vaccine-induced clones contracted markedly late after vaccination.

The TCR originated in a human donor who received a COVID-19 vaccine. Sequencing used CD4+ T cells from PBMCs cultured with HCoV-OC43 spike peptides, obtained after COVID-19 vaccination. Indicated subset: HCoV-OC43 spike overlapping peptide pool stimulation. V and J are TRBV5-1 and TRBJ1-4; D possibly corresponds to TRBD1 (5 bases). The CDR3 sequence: CASSPYGQGEKKLFF. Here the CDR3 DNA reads TGCGCCAGCAGCCCATATGGGCAGGGAGAGAAAAAACTGTTTTTT. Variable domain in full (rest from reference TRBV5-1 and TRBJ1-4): KAGVTQTPRYLIKTRGQQVTLSCSPISGHRSVSWYQQTPGQGLQFLFEYFSETQRNKGNFPGRFSGRQFSNSRSEMNVSTLELGDSALYLCASSPYGQGEKKLFFGSGTQLSVL.